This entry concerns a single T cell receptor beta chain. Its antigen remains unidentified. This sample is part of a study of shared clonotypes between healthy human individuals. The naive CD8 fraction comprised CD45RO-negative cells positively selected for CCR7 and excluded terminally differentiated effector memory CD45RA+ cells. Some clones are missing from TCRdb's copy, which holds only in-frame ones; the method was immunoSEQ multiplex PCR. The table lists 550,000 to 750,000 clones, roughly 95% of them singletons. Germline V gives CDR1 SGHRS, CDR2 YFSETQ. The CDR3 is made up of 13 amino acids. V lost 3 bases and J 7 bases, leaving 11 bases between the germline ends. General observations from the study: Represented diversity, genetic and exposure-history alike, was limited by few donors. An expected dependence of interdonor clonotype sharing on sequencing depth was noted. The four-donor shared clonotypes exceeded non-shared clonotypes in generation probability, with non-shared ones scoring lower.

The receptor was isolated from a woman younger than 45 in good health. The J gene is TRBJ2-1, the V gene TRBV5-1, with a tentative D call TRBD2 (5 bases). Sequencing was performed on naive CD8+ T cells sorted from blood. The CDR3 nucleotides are TGCGCCAGCAGCTACATCCCGGGAAATGAGCAGTTCTTC. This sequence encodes CASSYIPGNEQFF.